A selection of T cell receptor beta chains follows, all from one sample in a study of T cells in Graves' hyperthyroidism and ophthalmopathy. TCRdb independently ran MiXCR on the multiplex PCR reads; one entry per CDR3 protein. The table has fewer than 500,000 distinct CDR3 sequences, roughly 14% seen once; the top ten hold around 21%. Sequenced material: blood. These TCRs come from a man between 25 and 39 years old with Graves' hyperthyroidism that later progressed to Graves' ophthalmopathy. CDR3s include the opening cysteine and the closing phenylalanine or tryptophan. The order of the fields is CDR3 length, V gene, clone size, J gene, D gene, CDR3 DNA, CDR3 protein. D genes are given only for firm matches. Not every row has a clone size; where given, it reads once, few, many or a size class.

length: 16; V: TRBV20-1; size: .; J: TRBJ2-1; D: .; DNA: TGCAGTGCTGAGGTAGGTAGCGCTAGCTCCTACAATGAGCAGTTCTTC; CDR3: CSAEVGSASSYNEQFF
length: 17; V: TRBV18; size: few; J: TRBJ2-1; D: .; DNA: TGTGCCAGCTCACCACCGAGTCTCAAGAGCTCCTACAATGGGCAGTTCTTC; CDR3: CASSPPSLKSSYNGQFF
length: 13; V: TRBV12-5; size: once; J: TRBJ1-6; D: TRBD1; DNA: TGTGCTAGTGGCCGGGGACAGGATTCACCCCTCCACTTT; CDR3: CASGRGQDSPLHF
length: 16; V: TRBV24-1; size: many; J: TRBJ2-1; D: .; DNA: TGTGCCACCAGTGATTTAGGCGACAGCTCCTACAATGAGCAGTTCTTC; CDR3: CATSDLGDSSYNEQFF
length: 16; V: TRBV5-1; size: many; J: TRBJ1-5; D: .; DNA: TGCGCCAGCAGTTTCTCGGACTCTGGGGTTAATCAGCCCCAGCATTTT; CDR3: CASSFSDSGVNQPQHF
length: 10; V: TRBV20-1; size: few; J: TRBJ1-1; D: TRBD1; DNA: TGCAGTGCTTGGGACAGATGGGCTTTCTTT; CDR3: CSAWDRWAFF
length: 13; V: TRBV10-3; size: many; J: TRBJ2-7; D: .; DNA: TGTGCCATCAATACGGACCCGGTCTACGAGCAGTACTTC; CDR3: CAINTDPVYEQYF
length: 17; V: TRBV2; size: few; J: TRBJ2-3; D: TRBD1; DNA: TGTGCCAGCAGTGAAGCGCTGGACAGGGGAGGTTCAGATACGCAGTATTTT; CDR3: CASSEALDRGGSDTQYF
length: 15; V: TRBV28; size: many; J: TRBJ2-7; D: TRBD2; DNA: TGTGCCAGCAACCGGAGGCTAGCGGCTAACTACGAGCAGTACTTC; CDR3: CASNRRLAANYEQYF
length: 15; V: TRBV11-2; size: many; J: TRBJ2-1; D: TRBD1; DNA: TGTGCCAGCAGCTTAGCATTCGACAGGGGGAATGAGCAGTTCTTC; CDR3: CASSLAFDRGNEQFF
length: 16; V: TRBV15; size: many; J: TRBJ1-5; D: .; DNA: TGTGCCACCAGCAGAGGCCCAACCAATAGCAATCAGCCCCAGCATTTT; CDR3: CATSRGPTNSNQPQHF
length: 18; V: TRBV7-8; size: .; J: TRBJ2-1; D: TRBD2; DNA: TGTGCCAGCAGCTTAGCGAGGAGACAGCGGGGGGGCAGGAATGAGCAGTTCTTC; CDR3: CASSLARRQRGGRNEQFF
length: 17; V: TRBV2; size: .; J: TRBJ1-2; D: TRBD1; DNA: TGTGCCAGCAGTACGCGGACAGGACGACCAGCTAACTATGGCTACACCTTC; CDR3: CASSTRTGRPANYGYTF
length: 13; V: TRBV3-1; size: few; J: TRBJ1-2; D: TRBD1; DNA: TGTGCCAGCAGCGTACAGGGGGCGAGAGGCTACACCTTC; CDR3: CASSVQGARGYTF
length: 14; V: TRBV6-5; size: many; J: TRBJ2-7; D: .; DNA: TGTGCCAGCAGTTACTCTTCCGGCTCCTACGAGCAGTACTTC; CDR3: CASSYSSGSYEQYF
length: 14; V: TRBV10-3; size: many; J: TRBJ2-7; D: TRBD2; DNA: TGTGCCATCACCAACCAGCGGGGGGACTACGAGCAGTACTTC; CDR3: CAITNQRGDYEQYF
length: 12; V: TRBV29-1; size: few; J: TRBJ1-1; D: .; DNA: TGCAGCGTTGCTAGGGAATTGTCTGAAGCTTTCTTT; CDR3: CSVARELSEAFF
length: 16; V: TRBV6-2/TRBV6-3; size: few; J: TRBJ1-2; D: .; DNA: TGTGCCAGCAGACCAACGCGGAAAATAGCCCTCTATGGCTACACCTTC; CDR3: CASRPTRKIALYGYTF
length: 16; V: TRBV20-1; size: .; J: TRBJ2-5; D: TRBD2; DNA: TGCAGTGCTAGCGGTTCTAGCGGGGGACTCCAAGAGACCCAGTACTTC; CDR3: CSASGSSGGLQETQYF
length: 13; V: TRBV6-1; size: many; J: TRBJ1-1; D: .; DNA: TGTGCCAGCAGGCCAAGCCGGAGCACTGAAGCTTTCTTT; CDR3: CASRPSRSTEAFF
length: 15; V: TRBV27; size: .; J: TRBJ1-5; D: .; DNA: TGTGCCAGCAGTTTATCGTCGGGACTTAGTCAGCCCCAGCATTTT; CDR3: CASSLSSGLSQPQHF
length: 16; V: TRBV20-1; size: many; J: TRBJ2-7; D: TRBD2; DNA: TGCAGTGCTAAACAGCGGGGGGCCCCCCTCTCCTACGAGCAGTACTTC; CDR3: CSAKQRGAPLSYEQYF
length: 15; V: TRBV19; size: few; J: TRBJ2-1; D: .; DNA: TGTGCCAGTAGTATCTCTGTCGGCGTTTACAATGAGCAGTTCTTC; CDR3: CASSISVGVYNEQFF
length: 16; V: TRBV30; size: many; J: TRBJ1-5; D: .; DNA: TGTGCCTGGAGATGGGAGTGGGCCGGACCCAATCAGCCCCAGCATTTT; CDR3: CAWRWEWAGPNQPQHF
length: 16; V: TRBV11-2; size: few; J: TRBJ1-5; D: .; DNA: TGTGCCAGCAGCCCGTTCCTAGGGGGGGCTGGTCAGCCCCAGCATTTT; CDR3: CASSPFLGGAGQPQHF
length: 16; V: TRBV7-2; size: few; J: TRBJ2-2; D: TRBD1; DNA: TGTGCCAGCAGCCCCCCGGGACAGGGACTGGCCGGGGAGCTGTTTTTT; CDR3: CASSPPGQGLAGELFF
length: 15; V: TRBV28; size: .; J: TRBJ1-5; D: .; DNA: TGTGCCAGCAGTTTGATGGGAAGCGGCAATCAGCCCCAGCATTTT; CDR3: CASSLMGSGNQPQHF
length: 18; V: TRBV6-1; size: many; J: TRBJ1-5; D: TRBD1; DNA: TGTGCCAGCAGTGGATCCGGGACAGGGGCACCAGGCAATCAGCCCCAGCATTTT; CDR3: CASSGSGTGAPGNQPQHF
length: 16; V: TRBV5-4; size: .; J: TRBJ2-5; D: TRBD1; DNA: TGTGCCAGCAGCTCAGGGGGCCGGGGGTACCAAGAGACCCAGTACTTC; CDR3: CASSSGGRGYQETQYF
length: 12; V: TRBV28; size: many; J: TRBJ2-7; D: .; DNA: TGTGCCAGCAGGTCTTCCGGTCACGAGCAGTACTTC; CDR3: CASRSSGHEQYF
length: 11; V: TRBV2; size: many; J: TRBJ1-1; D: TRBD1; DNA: TGTGCCAGCGCAGGGGGCACTGAAGCTTTCTTT; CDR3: CASAGGTEAFF
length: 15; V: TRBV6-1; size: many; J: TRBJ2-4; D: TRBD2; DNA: TGTGCCAGCACTCGCCTGGGACTAGCGGAAAACATTCAGTACTTC; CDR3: CASTRLGLAENIQYF
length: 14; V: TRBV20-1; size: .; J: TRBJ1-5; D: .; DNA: TGCAGTGCTAGAGATTTAAATAGCAATCAGCCCCAGCATTTT; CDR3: CSARDLNSNQPQHF
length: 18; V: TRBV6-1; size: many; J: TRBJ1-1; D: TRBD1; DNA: TGTGCCAGCAGTTATAGACCGGGACAGCGATTCATGAACACTGAAGCTTTCTTT; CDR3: CASSYRPGQRFMNTEAFF
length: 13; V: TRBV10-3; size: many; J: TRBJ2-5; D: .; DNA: TGTGCCGGGGGCGAAAGGTCTTTGGAGACCCAGTACTTC; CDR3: CAGGERSLETQYF
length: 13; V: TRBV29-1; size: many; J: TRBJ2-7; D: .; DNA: TGCAGCGTTAAGACACCAGGACACTACGAGCAGTACTTC; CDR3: CSVKTPGHYEQYF
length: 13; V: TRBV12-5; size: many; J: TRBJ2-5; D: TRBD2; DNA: TGTGCTAGTGGGGCGGGGGTCCAAGAGACCCAGTACTTC; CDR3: CASGAGVQETQYF
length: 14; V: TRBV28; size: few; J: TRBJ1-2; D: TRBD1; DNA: TGTGCCAGCAGGGAAAGTGGGACAGCCTATGGCTACACCTTC; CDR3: CASRESGTAYGYTF
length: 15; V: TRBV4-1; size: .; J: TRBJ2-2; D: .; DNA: TGCGCCAGCAGTGACCGGGGACTGAGCACCGGGGAGCTGTTTTTT; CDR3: CASSDRGLSTGELFF
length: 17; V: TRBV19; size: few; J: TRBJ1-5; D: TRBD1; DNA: TGTGCCAGTAGTATGATTTTCCAGGGGGCTAGCAATCAGCCCCAGCATTTT; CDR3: CASSMIFQGASNQPQHF
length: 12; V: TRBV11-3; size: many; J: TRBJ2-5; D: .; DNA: TGTGCCAGCAGCTTAGGGCAGGGGACCCAGTACTTC; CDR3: CASSLGQGTQYF
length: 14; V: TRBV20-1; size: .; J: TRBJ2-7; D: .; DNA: TGCAGTGCTGGAGGGCCGCGGGGCGGCTACGAGCAGTACTTC; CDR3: CSAGGPRGGYEQYF
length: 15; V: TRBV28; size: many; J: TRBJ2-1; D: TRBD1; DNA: TGTGCCAGCAGTTTCCCCGGGACAGGGGGCGTTGAGCAGTTCTTC; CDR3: CASSFPGTGGVEQFF
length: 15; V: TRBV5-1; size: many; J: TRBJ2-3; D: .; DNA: TGCGCCAGCAGCTTATTGCACTACCCCACAGATACGCAGTATTTT; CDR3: CASSLLHYPTDTQYF
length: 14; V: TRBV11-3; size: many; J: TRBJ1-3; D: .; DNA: TGTGCCAGCAGCTTAAGACAGGATGGAAACACCATATATTTT; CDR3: CASSLRQDGNTIYF
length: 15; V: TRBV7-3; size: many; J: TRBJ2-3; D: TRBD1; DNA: TGTGCCAGCAGCTTAACTGGACAGGGCACAGATACGCAGTATTTT; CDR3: CASSLTGQGTDTQYF
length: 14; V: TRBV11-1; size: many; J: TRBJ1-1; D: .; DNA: TGTGCCAGCAGCACCGACAGAGGAACCACTGAAGCTTTCTTT; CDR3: CASSTDRGTTEAFF
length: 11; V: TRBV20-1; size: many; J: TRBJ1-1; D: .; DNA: TGCAGTGCTGGATACGGGACAGAAGCTTTCTTT; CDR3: CSAGYGTEAFF
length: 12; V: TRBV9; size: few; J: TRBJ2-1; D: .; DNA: TGTGCCAGCAGCGTAGGTCTAAATGAGCAGTTCTTC; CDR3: CASSVGLNEQFF
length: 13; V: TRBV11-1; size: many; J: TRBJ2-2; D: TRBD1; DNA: TGTGCCAGCAGGCCCGGGACAGCCGGGGAGCTGTTTTTT; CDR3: CASRPGTAGELFF
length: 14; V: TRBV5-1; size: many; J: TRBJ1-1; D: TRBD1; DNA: TGCGCCAGCAGCCTCCGGGACAGTAACACTGAAGCTTTCTTT; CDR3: CASSLRDSNTEAFF
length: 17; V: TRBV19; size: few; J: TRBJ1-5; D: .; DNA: TGTGCCAGTAGTATACGAGGGCGGGCATATAGCAATCAGCCCCAGCATTTT; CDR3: CASSIRGRAYSNQPQHF
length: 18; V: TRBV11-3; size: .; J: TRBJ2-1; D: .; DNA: TGTGCCAGCAGCCTATTAGGGGTGGACTCCAGCTCCTACAATGAGCAGTTCTTC; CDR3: CASSLLGVDSSSYNEQFF
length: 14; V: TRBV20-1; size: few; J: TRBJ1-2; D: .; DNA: TGCAGTGCTAGAGTAGGGAGAACTAACTATGGCTACACCTTC; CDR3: CSARVGRTNYGYTF
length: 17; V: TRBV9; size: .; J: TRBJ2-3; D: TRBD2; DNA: TGTGCCAGCAGCCCCCGTGGGTCGGGGGGGGCGAAAGATACGCAGTATTTT; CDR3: CASSPRGSGGAKDTQYF